The T cell receptor (beta chain) under discussion was sequenced for a study of blood T cell repertoires in COVID-19. Study-level information: Nucleic acid was either cDNA or gDNA, and it came from T cells, B-cell-depleted T cells, or PBMCs.

This clone was found once. Per the germline V gene, CDR1 is ENHRY and CDR2 is SYGVKD. The CDR3 has 16 amino acids. Trimming took 7 bases from V and 5 from J; bases not matched to a gene: 14. Clones were sequenced by immunoSEQ multiplex PCR, and TCRdb holds only the in-frame ones, with some missing. Of about 220,000 clones listed, approximately 92% are singletons. Participant age was roughly 18 to 95 years, and participants resided in fewer than 30 US areas. Participants were placed into cohorts based on the clinical history they reported. The TCR comes from a woman between 18 and 30 years old in a cohort exposed to, infected with or recovered from COVID-19 (not recorded which). Material for sequencing was PBMCs or T cells enriched from blood (not recorded which). The genes are TRBV10-3 and TRBJ2-1, with 7 bases fitting TRBD2. CDR3 amino acids: CAINPGGRADHNEQFF. CDR3 bases: TGTGCCATCAACCCTGGAGGGAGGGCCGACCACAATGAGCAGTTCTTC.